Each of the 4 T cell receptor beta chains below was sequenced from the same sample in a study of T cell responses to AZD1222 COVID-19 vaccine. Assay used: immunoSEQ multiplex PCR; TCRdb lists only in-frame clones, some missing. The sample consists of fewer than 150,000 clones, about nine tenths of them appearing once. The sample here was peripheral blood, taken on day 0 of AZD1222 vaccination. These receptors all stem from an adult in good health.

Points on this clone: The junction and the germline gene differ at one end; a read error may be behind it. CDR3 nucleotides: TGTGCCGGCAGTTACTCTAGCCCCACCGGGGAGCTGTTTTTT. Protein: CAGSYSSPTGELFF. The chain employs TRBV6-5 and TRBJ2-2; tentatively, D is TRBD2 (5 bases). CDR1 is MNHEY, CDR2 SVGAGI, per germline. The CDR3 contains 14 residues.

This clone was detected once. The chain recombines TRBV10-3 with TRBJ2-2, with TRBD2 as a possible D gene (6 bases). From germline, CDR1 is ENHRY and CDR2 SYGVKD. The CDR3 length is 18 residues. V lost 0 bases to trimming and J lost 3 bases, with 17 bases between them. The chain's CDR3 is CAISESIRPSAHTGELFF. DNA of the CDR3: TGTGCCATCAGTGAGTCGATACGGCCTAGCGCCCACACCGGGGAGCTGTTTTTT.

This clone appeared once. The V call is TRBV7-9, the J call TRBJ1-4; 7 bases fit TRBD1. Germline lookup yields CDR1 SEHNR and CDR2 FQNEAQ (reference sequence). V lost 2 bases, J lost 7 bases, and 7 bases stayed unmatched. The CDR3 is 15 residues long. The CDR3 reads CASSLPQDRREKLFF. The CDR3 nucleotides read TGTGCCAGCAGCTTACCCCAGGACAGGCGTGAAAAACTGTTTTTT.

The V call is TRBV19, the J call TRBJ1-1; 9 nucleotides agree with TRBD1. Germline values: CDR1 LNHDA, CDR2 SQIVND (reference sequence). The CDR3 runs to 14 residues. J was trimmed by 3 bases and V by 7 bases; bases with no gene match: 6. In DNA form, the CDR3 reads TGTGCCAGTAACAGGGGGCTCGGGGACACTGAAGCTTTCTTT. It translates to CASNRGLGDTEAFF.